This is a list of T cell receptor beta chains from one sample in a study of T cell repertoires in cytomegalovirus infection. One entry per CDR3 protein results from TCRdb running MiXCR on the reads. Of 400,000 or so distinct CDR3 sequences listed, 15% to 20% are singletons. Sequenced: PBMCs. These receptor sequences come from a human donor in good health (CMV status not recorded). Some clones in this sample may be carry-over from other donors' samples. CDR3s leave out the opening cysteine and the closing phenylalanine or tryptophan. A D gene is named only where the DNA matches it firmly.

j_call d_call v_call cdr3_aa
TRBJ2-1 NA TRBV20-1 SAEGPPRGNEQF
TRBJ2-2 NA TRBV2 ASSESGELF
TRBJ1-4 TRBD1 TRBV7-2 ASSLSTGGVEKLF
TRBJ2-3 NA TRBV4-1 ASSQILATLTDTQY
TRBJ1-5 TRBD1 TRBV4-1 TSSIRTGNQPQH
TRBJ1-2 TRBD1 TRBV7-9 ASSPGRDRRYGYT
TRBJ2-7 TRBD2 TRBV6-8 ASGGSVYEQY
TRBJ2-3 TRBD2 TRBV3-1 ASRPSLAGPRNTQY
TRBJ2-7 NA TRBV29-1 SVELRTRFSYEQY
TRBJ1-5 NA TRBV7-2 ASSLVVGTNQPQH
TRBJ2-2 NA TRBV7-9 ASSLPGTKNTGELF
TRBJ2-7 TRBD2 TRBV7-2 ASSLRLAGALSYEQY
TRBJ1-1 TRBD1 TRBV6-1 ASSYKGTAMNTEAF
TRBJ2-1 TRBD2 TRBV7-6 ASSPLPGGSYNEQF
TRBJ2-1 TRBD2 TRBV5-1 ASSLAGTSIDNEQF
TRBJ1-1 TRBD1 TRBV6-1 ASGRQGNTEAF
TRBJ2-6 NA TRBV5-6 ASTDRTTGANVLT
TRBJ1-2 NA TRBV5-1 ASSLVRTGHYGYT
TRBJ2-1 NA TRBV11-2 ASNPGGAREQF
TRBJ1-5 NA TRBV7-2 ASSFFNQPQH
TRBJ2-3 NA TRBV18 ASSPLRGGTDTQY
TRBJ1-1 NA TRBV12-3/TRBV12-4 ASSSPDPNTEAF